These 23 T cell receptor beta chains originate from one sample sequenced in a study of cytomegalovirus exposure and HLA in healthy donors listed by TCRdb under 2017. Receptors were amplified or captured by the immunoSEQ multiplex PCR assay. A mixture of 60 forward primers for TCR Vbeta segments and 13 reverse primers for TCR Jbeta segments was used in the multiplex PCR. This is the immuneACCESS table as TCRdb keeps it, with only in-frame sequences that have V and J called. A part of the clones is gone; compared with another copy, unresolved V genes explain less than half, and the rest is unexplained. A total of 90,000 to 140,000 clones appear in this sample, more than 60% of them only once. The ten biggest clones cover over 7% of the sample. The sequenced sample was PBMCs. The receptors stem from a woman aged 35 to 49 in good health and CMV-seropositive.

The V and J genes are TRBV7-3 and TRBJ2-2; possible D gene TRBD2, 5 bases. Trimming took 3 bases from V and 4 from J, leaving 6 bases between them. Germline lookup yields CDR1 SGHTA and CDR2 FQGTGA. The CDR3 has 13 residues. The CDR3 reads CASSFTSTGELFF. The CDR3 nucleotides read TGTGCCAGCAGCTTTACTAGCACCGGGGAGCTGTTTTTT.

V gene TRBV6-5 combines with J gene TRBJ1-2; 8 bases line up with TRBD1. Looked up from germline, CDR1 is MNHEY and CDR2 is SVGAGI. CDR3 length: 14 amino acids. The V gene end was trimmed by 6 bases and the J gene end by 4 bases; junction bases not matched to a gene: 7. The CDR3 is CASRLAQGVYGYTF. DNA of the CDR3: TGTGCCAGCAGACTAGCACAGGGGGTCTATGGCTACACCTTC.

The chain joins TRBV7-8 to TRBJ2-5; the match to TRBD2 covers 13 bases. The better agreement between TRBJ2-7 and the DNA end casts doubt on the J call. Germline CDR1 SGHVS, CDR2 FQNEAQ. The CDR3 is made up of 16 amino acids. The CDR3 loop reads CASSYQRLAGGHEQYF. The CDR3 region has the DNA TGTGCCAGCAGCTACCAACGACTAGCGGGAGGTCACGAGCAGTACTTC.

V is TRBV5-6 and J is TRBJ1-5; possibly TRBD1 for D (5 bases). The V gene lost 0 bases and the J gene lost 8 bases, with 12 bases spanning the gap. Germline CDR1 and CDR2: SGHDT and YYEEEE. This CDR3 region has 14 residues. The CDR3 DNA follows: TGTGCCAGCAGCTTGGCCGGGACTAGGGAGCCCCAGCATTTT. This translates into CASSLAGTREPQHF.

The genes are TRBV4-1 and TRBJ1-2, with TRBD1 matching 9 bases. Germline loops: CDR1 MGHRA, CDR2 YSYEKL. This CDR3 has 16 amino acids. The ends lost 1 base at V and 3 bases at J; junction bases unmatched: 6. CDR3: CASSQAPGQGYYGYTF. In DNA, the CDR3 is TGCGCCAGCAGCCAAGCCCCGGGACAGGGATACTATGGCTACACCTTC.

This clone turned up a few times. The chain recombines TRBV20-1 with TRBJ2-5; D ambiguous. Germline values: CDR1 DFQATT, CDR2 SNEGSKA (reference sequence). V was cut by 6 bases and J by 7 bases, with 9 bases left in between. This CDR3 spans 10 amino acids. The CDR3 DNA reads TGCAGTGCCGTCTACGTGACCCAGTACTTC. As protein: CSAVYVTQYF.

The V call is TRBV27, the J call TRBJ2-1; the match to TRBD2 covers 9 bases. CDR1 is MNHEY, CDR2 SMNVEV, per germline (reference sequence). This CDR3 has 17 residues. J gave up 2 bases and V 4 bases, and 9 bases lay outside the gene matches. CDR3 coding DNA: TGTGCCAGCAGTTCCGGGGCGGGGGGGCCCACCTACAATGAGCAGTTCTTC. As protein: CASSSGAGGPTYNEQFF.

CDR3 nucleotides: TGTGCCATCCTGAGGGCAGGAGGCTACGAGCAGTACTTC. As protein: CAILRAGGYEQYF. J is TRBJ2-7 and V is TRBV28, with TRBD2 as a possible D gene (5 bases). The CDR3 sequence is 13 residues long. Trimming cost V 10 bases and J 3 bases, with 16 bases left between them. The germline CDR1 and CDR2 sequences are MDHEN and SYDVKM.

This clone came up a few times. The chain carries TRBV25-1 and TRBJ1-1, with D possibly matching TRBD1 (6 bases). Trimming took off 7 bases at V and 1 base at J, with 16 bases between the two ends. The CDR3 sequence is 15 residues long. Per the germline V gene, CDR1 is MGHDK and CDR2 is SYGVNS. The CDR3 here is CASNDQTGENTEAFF. In DNA form, the CDR3 reads TGTGCCAGCAATGATCAGACAGGAGAGAACACTGAAGCTTTCTTT.

This clone came up a few times. V usage is TRBV2 and J usage is TRBJ1-5; D gene unclear. Trimming took off 2 bases at V and 7 bases at J, with 12 bases between the two ends. Germline V gene sequence: CDR1 SNHLY, CDR2 FYNNEI. There are 14 residues in the CDR3. The CDR3 DNA follows: TGTGCCAGCAGTGAAAGGACCCCGGGGCAGCCCCAGCATTTT. Its protein is CASSERTPGQPQHF. The variable domain in full, with the rest retrieved from reference TRBV2 and TRBJ1-5, is EPEVTQTPSHQVTQMGQEVILRCVPISNHLYFYWYRQILGQKVEFLVSFYNNEISEKSEIFDDQFSVERPDGSNFTLKIRSTKLEDSAMYFCASSERTPGQPQHFGDGTRLSIL.

This chain joins TRBV2 and TRBJ1-5; 8 positions match TRBD1. After removal of 4 bases from V and 1 base from J, the junction contained 3 bases not matched to a gene. The CDR3 length is 15 residues. The germline CDR1 and CDR2 sequences are SNHLY and FYNNEI. For the CDR3, the DNA is TGTGCCAGCAGTGCCGGACAGGGAAGCAATCAGCCCCAGCATTTT. This sequence encodes CASSAGQGSNQPQHF.

This clone was counted once. At one end, the junction sequence differs from germline, possibly due to a read error. The chain employs TRBV7-9 and TRBJ2-7, with TRBD2 matching over 10 bases. The CDR3 consists of 15 residues. Germline V gene lookup returns CDR1 SEHNR and CDR2 FQNEAQ (reference sequence). The CDR3 sequence: CSSSATLAGGDEQYF. The CDR3 DNA reads TGTTCCAGCAGCGCCACCTTAGCGGGAGGCGACGAGCAGTACTTC.

Turning to this clone: Other DNA sequences of this sample code for an identical CDR3. The V call is TRBV7-9, the J call TRBJ2-7; a weak D match, TRBD1 (6 bases). The germline V and J ends were trimmed by 5 bases and 4 bases, with 9 bases remaining between them. Germline CDR1 is SEHNR and CDR2 is FQNEAQ (reference sequence). This CDR3 spans 12 amino acids. CDR3 protein: CASSPTGYEQYF. As DNA, the CDR3 is TGTGCCAGCAGCCCCACAGGGTACGAGCAGTACTTC.

This clone has only a few counts. The J gene is TRBJ2-1, the V gene TRBV5-1, with 9 positions matching TRBD2. V lost 0 bases, J lost 6 bases, and 10 bases stayed unmatched. Germline V CDR1 and CDR2: SGHRS, YFSETQ. This CDR3 region has 17 residues. CDR3 DNA sequence: TGCGCCAGCAGCTTGGATGGTAGCGGGGGAGAGGCCAATGAGCAGTTCTTC. It is translated as CASSLDGSGGEANEQFF.

The chain is built from TRBV19 and TRBJ2-7; 10 bases are a match to TRBD1. Germline lookup yields CDR1 LNHDA and CDR2 SQIVND (reference sequence). Losses at the gene ends were 5 bases for V and 5 bases for J; bases not matched to a gene: 6. The CDR3 spans 14 residues. The CDR3 spells CASSLSTGGNEQYF. CDR3 DNA sequence: TGTGCCAGTAGTCTGTCGACAGGGGGCAACGAGCAGTACTTC.

The chain joins TRBV5-6 to TRBJ2-5; 12 nucleotides line up with TRBD2. This CDR3 spans 16 amino acids. With 4 bases clipped from V and 6 bases from J, the junction kept 10 bases outside the gene matches. Germline V lookup: CDR1 SGHDT, CDR2 YYEEEE. DNA for the CDR3: TGTGCCAGCAGCCCCCGACTAGCGGGAGTTACGCAGACCCAGTACTTC. Translation gives CASSPRLAGVTQTQYF.

The chain combines TRBV5-1 with TRBJ2-5, with 10 bases fitting TRBD2. Trimming removed 4 bases from V and 5 bases from J; junction bases left unmatched: 14. Germline loops: CDR1 SGHRS, CDR2 YFSETQ. The CDR3 is 17 amino acids. The CDR3 loop is CASSPASGRAGGETQYF. Here the CDR3 DNA reads TGCGCCAGCAGCCCCGCGAGCGGGAGGGCAGGAGGGGAGACCCAGTACTTC.

J is TRBJ2-1 and V is TRBV5-1; possibly TRBD2 for D (6 bases). CDR3 length equals 18 residues. Germline-derived CDR1 and CDR2 are SGHRS and YFSETQ. Deletions cut 5 bases from V and 1 base from J, with 22 bases between. The chain's CDR3 is CASRRLVGATGSYNEQFF. In DNA, the CDR3 is TGCGCCAGCAGACGACTAGTGGGCGCGACGGGATCCTACAATGAGCAGTTCTTC.

V usage is TRBV27 and J usage is TRBJ1-1; D remains ambiguous. Germline loops: CDR1 MNHEY, CDR2 SMNVEV (reference sequence). The CDR3 is made up of 15 amino acids. With 5 bases removed from V and 4 bases from J, the gap between germline ends came to 17 bases. This chain's CDR3 is CASSLTREVSTEAFF. CDR3 coding DNA: TGTGCCAGCAGTCTCACCCGGGAGGTGAGCACTGAAGCTTTCTTT.

This rearrangement joins TRBV6-7 to TRBJ1-2; 9 positions agree with TRBD1. TRBV6-7 is an ORF; its function is uncertain. V shed 8 bases, J shed 8 bases, and the junction held 6 bases outside the gene matches. CDR3 length: 12 residues. The chain's CDR3 is CASPGTGKGYTF. CDR3 DNA sequence: TGTGCCAGCCCTGGGACAGGGAAGGGCTACACCTTC.

The gene calls are TRBV5-1 and TRBJ1-1; D remains unclear. Germline V CDR1 and CDR2: SGHRS, YFSETQ. There are 13 residues in the CDR3. V lost 5 bases, J lost 0 bases, and 8 bases lay in between. CDR3 sequence: CASRILLNTEAFF. For the CDR3, the DNA is TGCGCCAGCAGAATCCTATTGAACACTGAAGCTTTCTTT. Drawing the rest from reference TRBV5-1 and TRBJ1-1, the complete variable domain is KAGVTQTPRYLIKTRGQQVTLSCSPISGHRSVSWYQQTPGQGLQFLFEYFSETQRNKGNFPGRFSGRQFSNSRSEMNVSTLELGDSALYLCASRILLNTEAFFGQGTRLTVV.

The CDR3 loop is CASSHQGGTIYF. The CDR3 coding sequence is TGTGCCAGCAGTCATCAGGGTGGCACCATATATTTT. The chain joins TRBV6-5 to TRBJ1-3, with a weak D call TRBD1 (5 bases). The germline V and J ends were trimmed by 5 bases and 9 bases, with 11 bases remaining between them. The CDR3 totals 12 residues. Germline lookup yields CDR1 MNHEY and CDR2 SVGAGI.

CDR3 in DNA: TGTGCCAGCAGCCCTCCCCAGGGGGTAGAGACCCAGTACTTC. Amino acids: CASSPPQGVETQYF. V is TRBV7-6 and J is TRBJ2-5; TRBD1 agrees at 7 bases. CDR1 and CDR2 from the germline V gene are SGHVS and FNYEAQ. Trimming removed 5 bases from V and 4 bases from J; junction bases left unmatched: 7. This CDR3 contains 14 residues.